This T cell receptor (beta chain) was identified during a study of blood T cell repertoires in COVID-19. The table came from immunoSEQ multiplex PCR; TCRdb's copy has only in-frame clones and leaves some out. The sample lists about 170,000 clones, more than 75% seen once, with around 2.1% in the top ten. Trimming removed 5 bases at V and 2 bases at J, with 7 bases between. Germline assignment: CDR1 LNHDA and CDR2 SQIVND (reference sequence). The CDR3 totals 13 residues. V is TRBV19 and J is TRBJ1-3; weak D call: TRBD1 (5 bases). Sequencing was done on a sample of peripheral blood. This TCR came from a man aged 50 or older who had recovered from COVID-19. The CDR3 loop is CASSSTAGNTIYF. Written as DNA, the CDR3 is TGTGCCAGTAGTTCGACAGCTGGAAACACCATATATTTT.